Given below is one T cell receptor (beta chain) in context. This sample was taken from a study of T cell responses to AZD1222 COVID-19 vaccine. Assay used: immunoSEQ multiplex PCR; TCRdb lists only in-frame clones, some missing. The table has about 85,000 clones, approximately 87% seen once. Trimming cost V 8 bases and J 5 bases, with 13 bases left between them. CDR1 MDHEN and CDR2 SYDVKM come from the germline V gene. The CDR3 extends over 13 amino acids. V and J are TRBV28 and TRBJ1-3; TRBD1 might be the D (5 bases). The sequence was collected from an adult in good health. The sequencing here drew on peripheral blood, taken on day 0 of AZD1222 vaccination. CDR3 DNA sequence: TGTGCCAGCGGGGCAGGGAGTAGAAACACCATATATTTT. The encoded protein is CASGAGSRNTIYF.